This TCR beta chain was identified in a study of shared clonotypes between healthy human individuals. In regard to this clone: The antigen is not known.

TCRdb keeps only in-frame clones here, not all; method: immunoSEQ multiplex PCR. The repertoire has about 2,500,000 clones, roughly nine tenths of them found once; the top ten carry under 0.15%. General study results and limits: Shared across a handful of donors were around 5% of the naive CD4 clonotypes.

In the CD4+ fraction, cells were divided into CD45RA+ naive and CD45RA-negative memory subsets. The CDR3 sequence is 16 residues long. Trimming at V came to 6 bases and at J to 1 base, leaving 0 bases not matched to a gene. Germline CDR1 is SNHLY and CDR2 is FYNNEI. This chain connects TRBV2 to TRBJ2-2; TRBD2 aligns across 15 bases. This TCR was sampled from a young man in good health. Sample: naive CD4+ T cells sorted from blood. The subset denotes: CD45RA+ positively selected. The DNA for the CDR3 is TGTGCCAGCAGGGGACTAGCGGGAGGGAACACCGGGGAGCTGTTTTTT. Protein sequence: CASRGLAGGNTGELFF.